One and the same sample provided the 27 T cell receptor beta chains below, sequenced in a study of Graves' ophthalmopathy and Graves' hyperthyroidism listed by TCRdb under 2018. Sequencer: Illumina HiSeq 2000. For repertoire sequencing, TCR beta CDR3 regions were amplified from RNA transcripts. The first round of RT-PCR was done with HTBI primers and the Qiagen OneStep RT-PCR kit, and was followed by a second round of multiplex PCR, then size selection and purification. The public sequencing data were trimmed at Q25 with fastp and processed into clonotypes with MiXCR by TCRdb, which kept only in-frame beta chains. Rows with one shared CDR3 protein collapse into an entry with the most common genes and DNA. The sample table lists 600,000 to 950,000 distinct CDR3 sequences, 35% to 50% of them with a count of one. Less than 55% of the sample lies in the top ten. Material for sequencing was peripheral blood. Source of these receptors: an adult man with Graves' ophthalmopathy.

The sample holds many counts of this clonotype. The V and J genes are TRBV29-1 and TRBJ2-5, with D perhaps matching TRBD1 (6 bases). This CDR3 region has 13 residues. Germline values: CDR1 SQVTM, CDR2 ANQGSEA. Between the trimmed V and J ends, which lost 6 bases and 7 bases, there was a span of 18 bases. The CDR3 nucleotides read TGCAGCGTCCCCTCTGAATCACAGGGGACCCAGTACTTC. Amino acids: CSVPSESQGTQYF.

For this clonotype: A read error may account for a junction end that differs from germline. This chain uses TRBV24-1 with TRBJ1-5, with TRBD1 identical over 9 bases. This CDR3 has 16 amino acids. Germline V CDR1 and CDR2: KGHDR, SFDVKD. CDR3 nucleotide sequence: TGTGCCAGCAGTCCTCAGGGACAGGGTGACAATCAGCCCCAGCATTTT. It is translated as CASSPQGQGDNQPQHF.

The chain carries TRBV5-4 and TRBJ2-2; 10 bases match TRBD2. Germline V lookup: CDR1 SGHNT, CDR2 YYREEE (reference sequence). J was trimmed by 7 bases and V by 0 bases; bases with no gene match: 9. The CDR3 is 17 amino acids. In DNA form, the CDR3 reads TGTGCCAGCAGCTTGGCTGGGACTAGCGTTAACGGCGGGGAGCTGTTTTTT. It specifies CASSLAGTSVNGGELFF.

The chain joins TRBV7-9 to TRBJ2-2; 12 nucleotides match TRBD1. V dropped 4 bases and J dropped 6; count of bases not matched to a gene: 6. CDR1 and CDR2 from the germline V gene are SEHNR and FQNEAQ (reference sequence). This CDR3 has 16 residues. The chain's CDR3 is CASSSGGTGGSGELFF. For the CDR3, the DNA is TGTGCCAGCAGCTCCGGAGGGACAGGGGGCTCCGGGGAGCTGTTTTTT. The whole variable domain, remainder taken from reference TRBV7-9 and TRBJ2-2, is DTGVSQNPRHKITKRGQNVTFRCDPISEHNRLYWYRQTLGQGPEFLTYFQNEAQLEKSRLLSDRFSAERPKGSFSTLEIQRTEQGDSAMYLCASSSGGTGGSGELFFGEGSRLTVL.

This clonotype came up many times. The genes are TRBV2 and TRBJ2-2; unclear D gene. CDR1 SNHLY and CDR2 FYNNEI come from the germline V gene. V lost 6 bases, J lost 8 bases, and 19 bases lay in between. The CDR3 totals 15 residues. This CDR3 reads CASSSERPTTGELFF. The CDR3 DNA reads as TGTGCCAGCAGCTCAGAGAGACCGACAACAGGGGAGCTGTTTTTT.

This clonotype has just a few counts. This chain connects TRBV7-9 to TRBJ2-2; 11 positions agree with TRBD1. The V gene end was trimmed by 4 bases and the J gene end by 6 bases; junction bases not matched to a gene: 1. This CDR3 region has 14 residues. Germline CDR1 is SEHNR and CDR2 is FQNEAQ (reference sequence). The CDR3 spells CASSWDRGSGELFF. The CDR3 nucleotides are TGTGCCAGCAGCTGGGACAGGGGGTCCGGGGAGCTGTTTTTT.

This clonotype was seen repeatedly, ten times or more. The chain couples TRBV9 to TRBJ2-7; TRBD1 is a possible D gene (5 bases). The CDR3 sequence is 16 residues long. CDR1 is SGDLS and CDR2 is YYNGEE in the germline V gene. The ends were cut back, 0 bases at V and 9 bases at J, with 22 bases in the middle. The CDR3 loop reads CASSVGSRAYESGQYF. CDR3 nucleotide sequence: TGTGCCAGCAGCGTAGGCAGCAGGGCGTACGAGAGTGGGCAGTACTTC. Drawing the rest from reference TRBV9 and TRBJ2-7, the complete variable domain is DSGVTQTPKHLITATGQRVTLRCSPRSGDLSVYWYQQSLDQGLQFLIQYYNGEERAKGNILERFSAQQFPDLHSELNLSSLELGDSALYFCASSVGSRAYESGQYFGPGTRLTVT.

This clonotype was found many times. V is TRBV2 and J is TRBJ2-7, with D possibly being TRBD2 (6 bases). CDR3 size: 13 residues. Trimming took 7 bases from V and 6 from J, leaving 16 bases between them. Germline CDR1 is SNHLY and CDR2 is FYNNEI. Written as DNA, the CDR3 is TGTGCCAGCACTGGGACTTTTAAAGGCGAGCAGTACTTC. The encoded protein is CASTGTFKGEQYF.

This clonotype showed up many times. The junction does not match germline at one end; this may be a read error. The genes are TRBV25-1 and TRBJ2-2; no firm D call. CDR1 MGHDK and CDR2 SYGVNS come from the germline V gene. The CDR3 is 16 residues long. The CDR3 DNA sequence: TGTGCCAGCAGTGAATCAAGTGACTCGAACACCAGGGAGCTGTTTTTT. The encoded protein is CASSESSDSNTRELFF.

This clonotype was seen many times. CDR3 region: CASSLIRQGNAEAFF. The CDR3 coding sequence is TGTGCCAGCAGCTTAATTCGGCAGGGGAATGCTGAAGCTTTCTTT. The chain links TRBV7-8 to TRBJ1-1, with D possibly TRBD1 on 6 matching bases. With 2 bases removed from V and 6 bases from J, the gap between germline ends came to 16 bases. Germline CDR1 reads SGHVS; CDR2 reads FQNEAQ. This CDR3 is built from 15 residues.

The chain couples TRBV2 to TRBJ2-7; 10 bases align to TRBD2. Germline CDR1 reads SNHLY; CDR2 reads FYNNEI. The CDR3 runs 12 residues. J lost 10 bases, V lost 3 bases, and 3 bases had no gene match. The CDR3 DNA is TGTGCCAGCAGTGACCTAGCGGGAGAACAGTACTTC. Amino acids: CASSDLAGEQYF.

The rearrangement joins TRBV25-1 to TRBJ2-5; D possibly uses TRBD1 or TRBD2 (5 bases each). CDR3 length equals 13 residues. Per germline, CDR1 MGHDK and CDR2 SYGVNS. In DNA, the CDR3 is TGTGCTAGAGACGGGGATGGGGGAGAGACCCAGTACTTC. Its protein product is CARDGDGGETQYF.

The chain links TRBV25-1 to TRBJ2-3; 7 nucleotides match TRBD1. V lost 7 bases and J lost 4; bases outside the gene matches: 5. This CDR3 is 13 amino acids long. Germline CDR1 reads MGHDK; CDR2 reads SYGVNS. CDR3 in amino acids: CASTGQAPDTQYF. DNA of the CDR3: TGTGCCAGCACCGGACAGGCTCCAGATACGCAGTATTTT.

This clonotype occurred many times. The chain recombines TRBV9 with TRBJ1-1, with no clear D. The CDR3 is 13 amino acids. The V end was cut by 3 bases, the J end by 2 bases, with 8 bases between. CDR1 is SGDLS and CDR2 is YYNGEE in the germline V gene. CDR3 in DNA: TGTGCCAGCAGCGCGCAACAAAACACTGAAGCTTTCTTT. As protein: CASSAQQNTEAFF.

To note about this clonotype: One junction end does not reproduce the germline sequence, and a read error may be involved. The chain combines TRBV10-1 with TRBJ1-6, with TRBD1 matching over 7 bases. The V gene's germline CDR1 is WNHNN and CDR2 SYGVQD (reference sequence). This CDR3 contains 17 residues. The CDR3 spells CASSLTGTESHNSPLHF. Written as DNA, the CDR3 is TGTGCCAGCTCACTTACCGGGACAGAGTCTCATAATTCACCCCTCCACTTT.

The chain links TRBV2 to TRBJ1-2, with D tentatively TRBD1 (6 bases). V was shortened by 7 bases and J by 0 bases, with 18 bases between the two germline ends. Germline V lookup: CDR1 SNHLY, CDR2 FYNNEI. The CDR3 length is 16 residues. CDR3 bases: TGTGCCAGCACCGTAGGTGAGAGACAGGCTAACTATGGCTACACCTTC. Residues: CASTVGERQANYGYTF. Using reference TRBV2 and TRBJ1-2 for the parts outside the CDR3, the full variable domain is EPEVTQTPSHQVTQMGQEVILRCVPISNHLYFYWYRQILGQKVEFLVSFYNNEISEKSEIFDDQFSVERPDGSNFTLKIRSTKLEDSAMYFCASTVGERQANYGYTFGSGTRLTVV.

This clonotype was seen a few times. The V and J genes are TRBV19 and TRBJ1-1; 7 bases match TRBD1. Germline V lookup: CDR1 LNHDA, CDR2 SQIVND (reference sequence). V lost 2 bases, J lost 6 bases, and 6 bases stayed unmatched. CDR3 length: 14 amino acids. CDR3 sequence (DNA): TGTGCCAGTAGTATAAAGGGGGCGCTGGCTGAAGCTTTCTTT. Its protein is CASSIKGALAEAFF.

This clonotype has a handful of counts. The rearrangement uses TRBV5-1 and TRBJ1-1, with D possibly being TRBD1 (5 bases). The CDR3 extends over 14 amino acids. The ends were cut back, 1 base at V and 7 bases at J, with 14 bases in the middle. Germline V gene data show CDR1 as SGHRS and CDR2 as YFSETQ. This chain's CDR3 is CASSLSQGQIEAFF. CDR3 bases: TGCGCCAGCAGCTTGTCCCAGGGTCAAATTGAAGCTTTCTTT.

The CDR3 DNA reads TGTGCCAGCAGTTACACGGCCGGGACTAGCGGGAGATACGAGCAGTACTTC. Amino acid sequence: CASSYTAGTSGRYEQYF. The genes are TRBV2 and TRBJ2-7; TRBD2 matches at 14 bases. Looked up from germline, CDR1 is SNHLY and CDR2 is FYNNEI. The CDR3 has 17 residues. Trimming took 5 bases from V and 4 from J; bases not matched to a gene: 10.

V is TRBV5-5 and J is TRBJ2-7; the match to TRBD2 covers 8 bases. This CDR3 has 14 amino acids. Germline V gene sequence: CDR1 SGHKS, CDR2 YYEKEE (reference sequence). V shed 3 bases and J 3 bases; nucleotides not matched to a gene: 5. DNA for the CDR3: TGTGCCAGCAGCTCGAGCGGGAGAGGCTACGAGCAGTACTTC. Its protein product is CASSSSGRGYEQYF.

This clonotype was counted a few times. The V and J genes are TRBV6-5 and TRBJ2-7, with 10 bases fitting TRBD1. Trimming removed 5 bases from V and 3 bases from J; junction bases left unmatched: 7. CDR1 MNHEY and CDR2 SVGAGI come from the germline V gene. The CDR3 loop spans 15 amino acids. The CDR3 spells CASSRTGTGVYEQYF. In DNA, the CDR3 is TGTGCCAGCAGTCGGACCGGGACAGGGGTCTACGAGCAGTACTTC.

This clonotype was detected ten times or more. The chain carries TRBV29-1 and TRBJ2-7; 8 positions agree with TRBD1. The CDR3 extends over 13 amino acids. The V and J ends lost 7 bases and 4 bases, in that order; junction bases with no gene match: 9. CDR1 and CDR2 from the germline V gene are SQVTM and ANQGSEA. CDR3 DNA sequence: TGCAGCGGAGGGGCAGGGGGCTTATACGAGCAGTACTTC. Encoded protein: CSGGAGGLYEQYF.

J is TRBJ1-4 and V is TRBV29-1, with 8 bases fitting TRBD1. The germline V gene encodes CDR1 SQVTM and CDR2 ANQGSEA. The CDR3 has 14 amino acids. V gave up 8 bases and J gave up 5 bases; unmatched junction bases: 10. In DNA, the CDR3 is TGCAGCTCCCGGACAGGGTCGGCAAATGAAAAACTGTTTTTT. Amino acids: CSSRTGSANEKLFF.

Only a few counts were recorded for this clonotype. This chain links TRBV11-3 with TRBJ2-7; 8 nucleotides agree with TRBD1. Germline CDR1 SGHNT, CDR2 YENEEA. The CDR3 is made up of 14 amino acids. The ends lost 3 bases at V and 6 bases at J; junction bases unmatched: 7. The CDR3 spells CASSLETGGSEQYF. In DNA, the CDR3 is TGTGCCAGCAGCTTGGAAACAGGGGGGAGCGAGCAGTACTTC.

The chain uses TRBV29-1 and TRBJ1-4; TRBD1 agrees at 8 bases. The CDR3 spans 12 residues. Germline CDR1 SQVTM, CDR2 ANQGSEA. Trimming took 4 bases from V and 7 from J; bases not matched to a gene: 2. The CDR3 region is CSVGDRSEKLFF. The CDR3 DNA is TGCAGCGTTGGGGACAGGAGTGAAAAACTGTTTTTT. Based on the CDR3 plus reference TRBV29-1 and TRBJ1-4, the full variable domain is SAVISQKPSRDICQRGTSLTIQCQVDSQVTMMFWYRQQPGQSLTLIATANQGSEATYESGFVIDKFPISRPNLTFSTLTVSNMSPEDSSIYLCSVGDRSEKLFFGSGTQLSVL.

This chain uses TRBV10-3 with TRBJ1-5, with D perhaps TRBD1 (5 bases). Germline V gene data show CDR1 as ENHRY and CDR2 as SYGVKD. The CDR3 contains 16 residues. V lost 1 base, J lost 9 bases, and 19 bases lay in between. CDR3 nucleotides: TGTGCCATCAGTGAGTTTGGTTTGGCAGGGAGTCGGCCCCAGCATTTT. Translated, it gives CAISEFGLAGSRPQHF.

This clonotype turned up a few times. V usage is TRBV6-6 and J usage is TRBJ1-5, with 9 nucleotides matching TRBD1. This CDR3 region has 13 residues. J was trimmed by 7 bases and V by 4 bases; bases with no gene match: 2. CDR1 and CDR2 from the germline V gene are MNHNY and SVGAGI (reference sequence). The CDR3 reads CASSWTGAQPQHF. DNA of the CDR3: TGTGCCAGCAGTTGGACAGGGGCCCAGCCCCAGCATTTT.